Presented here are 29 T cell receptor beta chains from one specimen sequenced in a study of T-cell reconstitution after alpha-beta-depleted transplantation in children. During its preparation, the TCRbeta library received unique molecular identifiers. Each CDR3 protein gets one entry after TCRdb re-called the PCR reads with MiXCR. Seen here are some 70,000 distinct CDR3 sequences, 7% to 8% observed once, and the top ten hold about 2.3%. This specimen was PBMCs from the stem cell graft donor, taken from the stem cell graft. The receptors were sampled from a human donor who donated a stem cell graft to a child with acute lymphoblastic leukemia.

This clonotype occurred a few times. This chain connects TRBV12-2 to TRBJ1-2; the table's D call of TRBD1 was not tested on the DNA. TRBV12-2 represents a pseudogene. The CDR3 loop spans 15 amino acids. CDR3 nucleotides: TGTGCAAGTCGCTTAAACCTAGACAGGCAGTATGGCTACACCTTC. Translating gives CASRLNLDRQYGYTF.

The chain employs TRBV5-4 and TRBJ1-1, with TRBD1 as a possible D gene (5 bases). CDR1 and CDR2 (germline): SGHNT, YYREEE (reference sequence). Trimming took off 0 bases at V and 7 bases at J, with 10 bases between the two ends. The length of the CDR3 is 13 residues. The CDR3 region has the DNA TGTGCCAGCAGCTTGGGACAGTCTGTTGAAGCTTTCTTT. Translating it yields CASSLGQSVEAFF. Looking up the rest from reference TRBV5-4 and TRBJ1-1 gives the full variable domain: ETGVTQSPTHLIKTRGQQVTLRCSSQSGHNTVSWYQQALGQGPQFIFQYYREEENGRGNFPPRFSGLQFPNYSSELNVNALELDDSALYLCASSLGQSVEAFFGQGTRLTVV.

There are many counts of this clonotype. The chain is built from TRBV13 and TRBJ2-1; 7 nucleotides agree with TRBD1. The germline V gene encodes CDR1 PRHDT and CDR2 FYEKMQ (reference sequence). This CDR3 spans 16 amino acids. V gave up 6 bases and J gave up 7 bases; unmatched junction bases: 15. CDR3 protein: CASRAKGAGGTNEQFF. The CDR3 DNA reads TGTGCCAGCAGAGCCAAGGGGGCAGGGGGAACGAATGAGCAGTTCTTC.

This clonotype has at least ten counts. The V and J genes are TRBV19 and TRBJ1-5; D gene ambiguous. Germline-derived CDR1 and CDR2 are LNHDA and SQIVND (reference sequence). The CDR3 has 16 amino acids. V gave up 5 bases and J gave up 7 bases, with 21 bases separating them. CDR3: CASSPQPPTMGQPQHF. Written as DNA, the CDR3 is TGTGCCAGTAGTCCTCAACCCCCGACCATGGGGCAGCCCCAGCATTTT. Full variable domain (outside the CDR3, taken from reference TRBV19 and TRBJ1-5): DGGITQSPKYLFRKEGQNVTLSCEQNLNHDAMYWYRQDPGQGLRLIYYSQIVNDFQKGDIAEGYSVSREKKESFPLTVTSAQKNPTAFYLCASSPQPPTMGQPQHFGDGTRLSIL.

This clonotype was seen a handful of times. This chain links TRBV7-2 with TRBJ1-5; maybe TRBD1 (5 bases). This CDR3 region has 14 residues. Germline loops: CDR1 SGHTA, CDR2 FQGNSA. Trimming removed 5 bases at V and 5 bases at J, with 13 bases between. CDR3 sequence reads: CASSPGGFHQPQHF. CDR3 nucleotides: TGTGCCAGCAGCCCCGGGGGGTTCCATCAGCCCCAGCATTTT.

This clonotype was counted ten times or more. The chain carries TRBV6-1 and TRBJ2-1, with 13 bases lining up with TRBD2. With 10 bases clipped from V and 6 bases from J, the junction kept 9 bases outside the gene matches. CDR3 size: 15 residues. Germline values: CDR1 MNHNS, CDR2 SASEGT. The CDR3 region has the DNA TGTGCCACCCGGGGACTAGCGGGGAGCCCCAATGAGCAGTTCTTC. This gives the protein CATRGLAGSPNEQFF.

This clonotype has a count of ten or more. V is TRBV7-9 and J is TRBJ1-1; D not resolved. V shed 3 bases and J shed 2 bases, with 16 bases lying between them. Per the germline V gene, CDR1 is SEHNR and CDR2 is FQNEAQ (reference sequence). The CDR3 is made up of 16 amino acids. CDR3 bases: TGTGCCAGCAGCTTGGCAGCAGGTTCGGGTAACACTGAAGCTTTCTTT. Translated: CASSLAAGSGNTEAFF.

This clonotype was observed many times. The CDR3 here is CSAGQGENTEAFF. In DNA, the CDR3 is TGCAGCGCGGGACAGGGAGAAAACACTGAAGCTTTCTTT. This chain links TRBV29-1 with TRBJ1-1; TRBD1 matches at 9 bases. Trimming cost V 7 bases and J 2 bases; bases outside gene matches: 5. This CDR3 is built from 13 residues. CDR1 is SQVTM and CDR2 is ANQGSEA in the germline V gene. Supplemented by reference TRBV29-1 and TRBJ1-1, the full variable domain reads SAVISQKPSRDICQRGTSLTIQCQVDSQVTMMFWYRQQPGQSLTLIATANQGSEATYESGFVIDKFPISRPNLTFSTLTVSNMSPEDSSIYLCSAGQGENTEAFFGQGTRLTVV.

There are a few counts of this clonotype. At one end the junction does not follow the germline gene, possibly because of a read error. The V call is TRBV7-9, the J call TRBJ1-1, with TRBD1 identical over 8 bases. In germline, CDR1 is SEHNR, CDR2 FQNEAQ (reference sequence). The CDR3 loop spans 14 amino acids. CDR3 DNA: TGTGCCAGCAGCCTGCAGGGGGCGAACAGTGAAGCTTTCTTT. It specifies CASSLQGANSEAFF.

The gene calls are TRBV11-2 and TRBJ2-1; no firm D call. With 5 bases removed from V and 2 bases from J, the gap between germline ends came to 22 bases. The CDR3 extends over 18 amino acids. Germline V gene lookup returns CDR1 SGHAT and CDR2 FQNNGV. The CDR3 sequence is CASSPHPSSGDPYNEQFF. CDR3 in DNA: TGTGCCAGCAGCCCCCATCCCTCCTCGGGCGACCCCTACAATGAGCAGTTCTTC.

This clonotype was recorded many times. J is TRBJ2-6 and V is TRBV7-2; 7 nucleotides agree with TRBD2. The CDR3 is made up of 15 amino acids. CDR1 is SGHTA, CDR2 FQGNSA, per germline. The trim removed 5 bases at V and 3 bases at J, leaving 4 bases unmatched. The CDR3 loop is CASSLRGFGANVLTF. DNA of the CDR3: TGTGCCAGCAGCCTGCGGGGGTTTGGGGCCAACGTCCTGACTTTC. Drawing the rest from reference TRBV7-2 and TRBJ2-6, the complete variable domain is GAGVSQSPSNKVTEKGKDVELRCDPISGHTALYWYRQSLGQGLEFLIYFQGNSAPDKSGLPSDRFSAERTGGSVSTLTIQRTQQEDSAVYLCASSLRGFGANVLTFGAGSRLTVL.

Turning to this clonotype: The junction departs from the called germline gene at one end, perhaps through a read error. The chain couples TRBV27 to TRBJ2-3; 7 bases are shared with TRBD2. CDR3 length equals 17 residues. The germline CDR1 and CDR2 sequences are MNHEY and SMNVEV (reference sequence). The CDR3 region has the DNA TGCACCAGCAGTTTATCGATTTTGGGACTAAGCCCAGATACGCAGTATTTT. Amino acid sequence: CTSSLSILGLSPDTQYF.

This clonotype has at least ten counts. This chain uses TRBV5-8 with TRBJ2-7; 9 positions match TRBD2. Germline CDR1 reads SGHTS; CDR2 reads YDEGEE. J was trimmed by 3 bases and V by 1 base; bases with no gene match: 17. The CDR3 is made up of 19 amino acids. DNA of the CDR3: TGTGCCAGCAGCTTGAGATTGGCGATGGCGACTAGCGGAAACTACGAGCAGTACTTC. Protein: CASSLRLAMATSGNYEQYF.

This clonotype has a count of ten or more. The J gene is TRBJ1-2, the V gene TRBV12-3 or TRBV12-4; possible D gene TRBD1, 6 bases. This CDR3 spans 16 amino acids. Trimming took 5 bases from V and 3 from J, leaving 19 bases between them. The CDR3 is CASSPQTGADDYGYTF. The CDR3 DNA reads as TGTGCCAGCAGTCCACAGACAGGAGCCGACGACTATGGCTACACCTTC.

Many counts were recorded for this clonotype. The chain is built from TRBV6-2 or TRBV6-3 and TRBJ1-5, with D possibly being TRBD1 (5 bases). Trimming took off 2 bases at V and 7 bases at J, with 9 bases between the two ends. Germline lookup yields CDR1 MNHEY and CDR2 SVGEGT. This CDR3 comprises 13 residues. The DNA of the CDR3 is TGTGCCAGCAGTTACGCGGGGCAACAGCCCCAGCATTTT. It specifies CASSYAGQQPQHF.

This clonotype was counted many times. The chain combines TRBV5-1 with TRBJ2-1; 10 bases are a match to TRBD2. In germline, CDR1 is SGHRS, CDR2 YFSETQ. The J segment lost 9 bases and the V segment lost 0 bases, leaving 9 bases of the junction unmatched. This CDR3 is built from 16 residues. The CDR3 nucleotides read TGCGCCAGCAGCTTGGGGATTAGCGGGAGGAAAAGTGAGCAGTTCTTC. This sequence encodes CASSLGISGRKSEQFF.

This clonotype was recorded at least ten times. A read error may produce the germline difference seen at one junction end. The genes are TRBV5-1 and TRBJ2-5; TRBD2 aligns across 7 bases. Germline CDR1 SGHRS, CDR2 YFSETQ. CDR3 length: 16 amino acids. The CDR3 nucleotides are TGCGCTAGCAGCTTGGGTCCAGCGGGAAACCAAGAGACCCAGTACTTC. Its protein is CASSLGPAGNQETQYF.

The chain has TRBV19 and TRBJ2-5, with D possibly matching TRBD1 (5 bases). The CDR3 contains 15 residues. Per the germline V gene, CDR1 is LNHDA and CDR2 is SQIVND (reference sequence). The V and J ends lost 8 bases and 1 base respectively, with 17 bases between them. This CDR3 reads CASSPAARAQETQYF. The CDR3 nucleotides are TGTGCCAGTTCCCCGGCGGCCAGGGCCCAAGAGACCCAGTACTTC.

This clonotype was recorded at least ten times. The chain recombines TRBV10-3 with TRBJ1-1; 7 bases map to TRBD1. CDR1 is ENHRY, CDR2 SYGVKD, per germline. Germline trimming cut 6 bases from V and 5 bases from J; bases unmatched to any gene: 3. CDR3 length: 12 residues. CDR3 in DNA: TGTGCCATCAGAGCGACAGGGACTGAAGCTTTCTTT. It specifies CAIRATGTEAFF.

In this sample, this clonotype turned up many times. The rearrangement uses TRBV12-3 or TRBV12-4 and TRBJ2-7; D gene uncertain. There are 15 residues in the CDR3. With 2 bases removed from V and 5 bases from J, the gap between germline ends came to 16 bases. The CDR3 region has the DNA TGTGCCAGCAGTTTACGGCAGAACCTCGGCCACGAGCAGTACTTC. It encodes CASSLRQNLGHEQYF.

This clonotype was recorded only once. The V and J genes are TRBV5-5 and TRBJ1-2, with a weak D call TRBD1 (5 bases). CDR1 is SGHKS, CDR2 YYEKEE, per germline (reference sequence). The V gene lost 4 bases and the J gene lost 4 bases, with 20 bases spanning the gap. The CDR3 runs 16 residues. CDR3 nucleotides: TGTGCCAGCAGCGTGGGCGGGCCCAGAGGGACCTATGGCTACACCTTC. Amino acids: CASSVGGPRGTYGYTF.

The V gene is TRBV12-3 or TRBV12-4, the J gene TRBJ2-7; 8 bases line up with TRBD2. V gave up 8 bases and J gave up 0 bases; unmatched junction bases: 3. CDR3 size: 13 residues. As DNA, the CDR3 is TGTGCCAGCCGCGGGAGGAGCTCCTACGAGCAGTACTTC. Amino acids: CASRGRSSYEQYF.

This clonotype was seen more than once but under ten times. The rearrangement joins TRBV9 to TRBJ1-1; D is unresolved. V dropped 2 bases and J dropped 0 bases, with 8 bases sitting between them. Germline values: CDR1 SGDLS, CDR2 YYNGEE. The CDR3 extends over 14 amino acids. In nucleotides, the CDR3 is TGTGCCAGCAGCGTCAAGGATGTGAACACTGAAGCTTTCTTT. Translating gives CASSVKDVNTEAFF.

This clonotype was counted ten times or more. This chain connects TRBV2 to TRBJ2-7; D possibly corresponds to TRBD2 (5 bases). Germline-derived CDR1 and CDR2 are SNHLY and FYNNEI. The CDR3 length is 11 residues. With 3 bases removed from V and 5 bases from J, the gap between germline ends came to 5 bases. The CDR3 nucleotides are TGTGCCAGCAGTGAGAGGGACGAGCAGTACTTC. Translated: CASSERDEQYF.

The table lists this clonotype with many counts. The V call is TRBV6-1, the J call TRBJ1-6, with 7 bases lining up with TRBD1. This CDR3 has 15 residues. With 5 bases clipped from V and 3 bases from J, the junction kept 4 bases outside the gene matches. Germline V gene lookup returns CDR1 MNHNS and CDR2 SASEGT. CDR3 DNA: TGTGCCAGCAGTCGGGACAGTAACTATAATTCACCCCTCCACTTT. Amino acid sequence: CASSRDSNYNSPLHF.

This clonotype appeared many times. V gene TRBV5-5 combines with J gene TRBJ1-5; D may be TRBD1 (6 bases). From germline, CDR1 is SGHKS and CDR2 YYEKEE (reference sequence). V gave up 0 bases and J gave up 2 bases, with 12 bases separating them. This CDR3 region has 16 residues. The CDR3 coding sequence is TGTGCCAGCAGCTTGGAAGGGGGGCGCGGCAATCAGCCCCAGCATTTT. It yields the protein CASSLEGGRGNQPQHF.

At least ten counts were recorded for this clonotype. CDR3 region: CASSQDYPGYEQYF. DNA for the CDR3: TGTGCCAGCAGCCAGGACTACCCGGGGTACGAGCAGTACTTC. The V gene is TRBV4-2, the J gene TRBJ2-7; TRBD2 is a possible D gene (6 bases). The V end was cut by 3 bases, the J end by 4 bases, with 13 bases between. This CDR3 spans 14 amino acids. Germline V gene sequence: CDR1 LGHNA, CDR2 YNFKEQ.

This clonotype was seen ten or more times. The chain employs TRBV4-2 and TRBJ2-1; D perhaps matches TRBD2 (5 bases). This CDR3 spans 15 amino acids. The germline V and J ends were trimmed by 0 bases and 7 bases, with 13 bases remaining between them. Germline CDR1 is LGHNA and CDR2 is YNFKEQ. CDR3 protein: CASSQDGGERNEQFF. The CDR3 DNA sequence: TGTGCCAGCAGCCAAGACGGTGGGGAGAGGAATGAGCAGTTCTTC.

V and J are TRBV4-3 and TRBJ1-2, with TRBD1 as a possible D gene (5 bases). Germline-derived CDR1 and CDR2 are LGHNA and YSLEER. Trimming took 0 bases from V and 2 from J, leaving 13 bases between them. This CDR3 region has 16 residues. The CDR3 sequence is CASSQEATRGNYGYTF. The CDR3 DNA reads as TGCGCCAGCAGCCAAGAAGCAACGCGGGGCAACTATGGCTACACCTTC.